The rows below give T cell receptor beta chains drawn from one sample of a study of shared clonotypes between healthy human individuals. Profiling relied on immunoSEQ multiplex PCR, and the TCRdb table lists in-frame clones only, not all of them. The sample holds some 1,100,000 clones, about 80% seen once. The specimen sequenced was memory CD4+ T cells from PBMCs. The source of these receptors is a man between 18 and 29 years old in good health. Some clones in this sample may be carry-over from other donors' samples. CDR3s include the opening cysteine and the closing phenylalanine or tryptophan. Each record gives: D gene, clone size, J gene, V gene, CDR3 protein, CDR3 DNA. A D gene is named only where the DNA matches it firmly. Not all rows give a size; the values are once, few, many and, for expanded clones, a class.

TRBD1	NA	TRBJ2-3	TRBV9	CASSVAWGQGDGTQYF	TGTGCCAGCAGCGTAGCGTGGGGACAGGGGGATGGTACGCAGTATTTT
NA	NA	TRBJ1-2	TRBV4-2	CASSRTDNYGYTF	TGTGCCAGCAGCCGGACAGATAACTATGGCTACACCTTC
NA	NA	TRBJ1-2	TRBV28	CASSLGGLLGYTF	TGTGCCAGCAGTTTGGGGGGACTACTTGGCTACACCTTC
NA	NA	TRBJ1-1	TRBV5-1	CASRKSEGMNTEAFF	TGCGCCAGCAGGAAATCTGAGGGCATGAACACTGAAGCTTTCTTT
NA	NA	TRBJ2-3	TRBV18	CASSPGADTQYF	TGTGCCAGCTCACCAGGGGCAGATACGCAGTATTTT
TRBD1	once	TRBJ2-1	TRBV5-4	CASSPDRGLYNEQFF	TGTGCCAGCAGCCCAGACAGGGGGCTATACAATGAGCAGTTCTTC
NA	NA	TRBJ1-3	TRBV28	CASSLYRGTSSGNTIYF	TGTGCCAGCAGTTTATACCGCGGGACTAGCTCTGGAAACACCATATATTTT
TRBD2	NA	TRBJ2-1	TRBV28	CASSPPESGGGNEQFF	TGTGCCAGCAGTCCACCCGAGAGCGGGGGGGGGAATGAGCAGTTCTTC
TRBD1	many	TRBJ2-3	TRBV6-1	CASSEVGTGTDTQYF	TGTGCCAGCAGTGAAGTGGGGACAGGGACAGATACGCAGTATTTT
NA	NA	TRBJ1-2	TRBV27	CASSPEGRMHYGYTF	TGTGCCAGCAGCCCGGAAGGCAGAATGCACTATGGCTACACCTTC
NA	NA	TRBJ1-1	TRBV10-1	CASSAGQREGVRTEAFF	TGCGCCAGCAGCGCTGGACAGCGGGAGGGGGTTCGAACTGAAGCTTTCTTT
TRBD1	NA	TRBJ1-1	TRBV15	CATSSGQGAVNTEAFF	TGTGCCACCAGCAGCGGACAGGGGGCAGTGAACACTGAAGCTTTCTTT
NA	NA	TRBJ2-3	TRBV5-4	CASSLARARLSAPDTQYF	TGTGCCAGCAGCTTGGCCAGGGCGAGGCTCTCGGCCCCAGATACGCAGTATTTT
TRBD1	NA	TRBJ2-7	TRBV5-1	CASSSGTDYEQYF	TGCGCCAGCAGTTCCGGGACAGACTACGAGCAGTACTTC
NA	NA	TRBJ1-2	TRBV28	CASSLPGLYGYTF	TGTGCCAGCAGTTTGCCGGGGCTCTATGGCTACACCTTC
NA	NA	TRBJ2-2	TRBV5-4	CASSRSSGPTNTGELFF	TGTGCCAGCAGCCGCTCCTCCGGGCCTACTAACACCGGGGAGCTGTTTTTT
NA	few	TRBJ2-3	TRBV2	CASSEGQGIGDTQYF	TGTGCCAGCAGTGAGGGGCAGGGAATCGGCGATACGCAGTATTTT
NA	NA	TRBJ2-7	TRBV7-2	CASSYGQFISYEQYF	TGTGCCAGCAGCTATGGACAGTTTATCTCCTACGAGCAGTACTTC
NA	NA	TRBJ1-6	TRBV5-1	CASSLQGNSPLHF	TGCGCCAGCAGCTTACAGGGTAATTCACCCCTCCACTTT
TRBD2	NA	TRBJ2-1	TRBV5-6	CASTLLGGSRSYNEQFF	TGTGCCAGCACCCTACTTGGCGGGAGCCGGTCCTACAATGAGCAGTTCTTC
NA	NA	TRBJ2-5	TRBV5-1	CASSQSPGETQYF	TGCGCCAGCAGCCAGAGTCCGGGAGAGACCCAGTACTTC
NA	NA	TRBJ1-6	TRBV28	CASETPNSPLHF	TGTGCCAGCGAGACACCTAATTCACCCCTCCACTTT
NA	NA	TRBJ1-1	TRBV28	CASTKRGRNTEAFF	TGTGCCAGCACCAAACGGGGGAGGAACACTGAAGCTTTCTTT
TRBD1	NA	TRBJ1-1	TRBV6-6	CASHPGGPGTEAFF	TGTGCCAGCCACCCAGGGGGCCCGGGCACTGAAGCTTTCTTT
NA	NA	TRBJ2-1	TRBV6-5	CASSYSSWAREQFF	TGTGCCAGCAGTTACTCGTCCTGGGCGCGCGAGCAGTTCTTC
NA	NA	TRBJ2-1	TRBV5-6	CASSLVSGNLYNEQFF	TGTGCCAGCAGCTTAGTTAGCGGAAACCTTTACAATGAGCAGTTCTTC
NA	NA	TRBJ1-3	TRBV7-9	CASSLDPGNTIYF	TGTGCCAGCAGCCTGGATCCCGGAAACACCATATATTTT
NA	NA	TRBJ2-5	TRBV28	CASSFRETQYF	TGTGCCAGCAGTTTTCGAGAGACCCAGTACTTC
NA	NA	TRBJ1-4	TRBV5-1	CASSSGVGNEKLFF	TGCGCCAGCAGCTCAGGGGTGGGTAATGAAAAACTGTTTTTT
TRBD2	few	TRBJ2-2	TRBV4-3	CASSRQLAANTGELFF	TGCGCCAGCAGCCGGCAGCTAGCGGCGAACACCGGGGAGCTGTTTTTT
NA	NA	TRBJ1-3	TRBV20-1	CSAERGNTIYF	TGCAGTGCTGAAAGGGGAAACACCATATATTTT
TRBD1	NA	TRBJ2-7	TRBV27	CATAAGQGAYEQYF	TGTGCCACCGCAGCAGGGCAGGGGGCCTACGAGCAGTACTTC